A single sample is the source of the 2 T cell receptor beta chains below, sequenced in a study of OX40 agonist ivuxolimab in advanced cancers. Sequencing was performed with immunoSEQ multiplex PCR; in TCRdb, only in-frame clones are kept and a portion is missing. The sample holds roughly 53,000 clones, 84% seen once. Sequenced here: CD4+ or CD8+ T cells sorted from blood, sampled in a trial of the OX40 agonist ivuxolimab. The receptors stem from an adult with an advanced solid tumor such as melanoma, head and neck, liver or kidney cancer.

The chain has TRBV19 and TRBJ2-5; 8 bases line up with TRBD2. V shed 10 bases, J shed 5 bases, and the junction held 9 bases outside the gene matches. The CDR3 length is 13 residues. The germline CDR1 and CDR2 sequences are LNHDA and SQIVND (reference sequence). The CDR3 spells CATSGGAGETQYF. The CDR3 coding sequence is TGTGCCACCTCCGGGGGGGCAGGGGAGACCCAGTACTTC.

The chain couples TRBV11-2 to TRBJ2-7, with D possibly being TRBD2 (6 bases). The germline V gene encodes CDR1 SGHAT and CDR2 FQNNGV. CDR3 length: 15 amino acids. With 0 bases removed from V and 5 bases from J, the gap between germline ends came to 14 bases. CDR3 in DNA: TGTGCCAGCAGCTTAGACCGGGGAGGAAACCACGAGCAGTACTTC. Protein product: CASSLDRGGNHEQYF.